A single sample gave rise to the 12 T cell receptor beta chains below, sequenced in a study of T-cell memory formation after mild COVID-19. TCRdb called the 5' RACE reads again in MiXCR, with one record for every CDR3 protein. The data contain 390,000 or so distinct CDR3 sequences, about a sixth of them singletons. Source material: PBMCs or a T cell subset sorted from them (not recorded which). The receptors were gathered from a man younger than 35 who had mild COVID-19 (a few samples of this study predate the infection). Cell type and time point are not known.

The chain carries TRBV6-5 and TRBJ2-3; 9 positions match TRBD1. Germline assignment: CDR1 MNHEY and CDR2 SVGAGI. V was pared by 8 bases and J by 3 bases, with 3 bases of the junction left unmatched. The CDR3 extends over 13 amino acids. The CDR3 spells CASRGTGTDTQYF. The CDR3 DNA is TGTGCCAGCCGGGGGACAGGGACAGATACGCAGTATTTT.

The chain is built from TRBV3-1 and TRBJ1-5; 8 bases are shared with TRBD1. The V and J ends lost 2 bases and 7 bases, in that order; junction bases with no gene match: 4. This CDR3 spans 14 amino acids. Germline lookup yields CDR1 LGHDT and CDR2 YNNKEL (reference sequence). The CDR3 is CASSQTGGAQPQHF. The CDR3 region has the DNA TGTGCCAGCAGCCAAACAGGGGGTGCCCAGCCCCAGCATTTT. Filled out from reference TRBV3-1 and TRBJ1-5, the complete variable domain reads DTAVSQTPKYLVTQMGNDKSIKCEQNLGHDTMYWYKQDSKKFLKIMFSYNNKELIINETVPNRFSPKSPDKAHLNLHINSLELGDSAVYFCASSQTGGAQPQHFGDGTRLSIL.

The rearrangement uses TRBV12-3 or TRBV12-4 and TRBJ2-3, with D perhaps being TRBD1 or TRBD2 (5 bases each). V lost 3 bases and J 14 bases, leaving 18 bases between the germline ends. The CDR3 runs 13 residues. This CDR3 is CASSLTPGPPAYF. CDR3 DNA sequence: TGTGCCAGCAGTTTGACCCCGGGACCTCCCGCGTATTTT.

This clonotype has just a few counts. CDR3 protein: CASSLSQGPETQYF. DNA of the CDR3: TGCGCCAGCAGCTTGAGCCAGGGTCCAGAGACCCAGTACTTC. The gene calls are TRBV5-1 and TRBJ2-5, with TRBD1 as a possible D gene (5 bases). V shed 1 base and J shed 4 bases, with 11 bases lying between them. The CDR3 length is 14 residues. Per the germline V gene, CDR1 is SGHRS and CDR2 is YFSETQ.

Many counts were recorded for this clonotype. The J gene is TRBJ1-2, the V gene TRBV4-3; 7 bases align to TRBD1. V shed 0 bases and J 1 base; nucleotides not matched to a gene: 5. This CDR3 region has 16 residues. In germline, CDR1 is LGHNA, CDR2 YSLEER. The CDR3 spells CASSQETGDGNYGYTF. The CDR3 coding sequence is TGCGCCAGCAGCCAAGAAACAGGGGACGGTAACTATGGCTACACCTTC.

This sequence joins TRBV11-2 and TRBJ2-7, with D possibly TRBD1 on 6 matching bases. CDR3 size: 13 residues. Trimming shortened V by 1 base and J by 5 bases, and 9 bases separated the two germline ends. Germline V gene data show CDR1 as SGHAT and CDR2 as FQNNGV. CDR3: CASSLAGADEQYF. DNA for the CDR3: TGTGCCAGCAGCTTAGCAGGGGCTGACGAGCAGTACTTC.

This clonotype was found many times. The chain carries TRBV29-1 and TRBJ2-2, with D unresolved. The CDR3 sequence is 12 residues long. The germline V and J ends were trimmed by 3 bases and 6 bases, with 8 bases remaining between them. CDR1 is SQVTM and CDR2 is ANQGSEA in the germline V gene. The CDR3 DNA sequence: TGCAGCGTTGAGTTAAGGGCCGGGGAGCTGTTTTTT. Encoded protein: CSVELRAGELFF.

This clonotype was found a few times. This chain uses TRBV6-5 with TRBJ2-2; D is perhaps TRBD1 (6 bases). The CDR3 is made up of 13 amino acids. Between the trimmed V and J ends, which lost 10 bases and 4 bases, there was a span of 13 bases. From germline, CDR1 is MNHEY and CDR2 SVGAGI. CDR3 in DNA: TGTGCCACCCACAGGGACCCCACCGGGGAGCTGTTTTTT. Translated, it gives CATHRDPTGELFF.

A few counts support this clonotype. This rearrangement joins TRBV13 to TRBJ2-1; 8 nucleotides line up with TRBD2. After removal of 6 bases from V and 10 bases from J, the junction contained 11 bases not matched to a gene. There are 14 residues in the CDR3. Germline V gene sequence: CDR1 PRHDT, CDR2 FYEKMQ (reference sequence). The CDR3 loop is CASRDRTSHREQFF. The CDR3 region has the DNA TGTGCCAGCAGGGATAGGACTAGCCACCGGGAGCAGTTCTTC.

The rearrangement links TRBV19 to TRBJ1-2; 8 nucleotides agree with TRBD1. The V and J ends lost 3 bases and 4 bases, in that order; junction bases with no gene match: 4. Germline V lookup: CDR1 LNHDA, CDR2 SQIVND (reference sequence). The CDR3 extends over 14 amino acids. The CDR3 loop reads CASSIAGQAYGYTF. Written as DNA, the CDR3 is TGTGCCAGTAGTATCGCGGGACAGGCCTATGGCTACACCTTC.

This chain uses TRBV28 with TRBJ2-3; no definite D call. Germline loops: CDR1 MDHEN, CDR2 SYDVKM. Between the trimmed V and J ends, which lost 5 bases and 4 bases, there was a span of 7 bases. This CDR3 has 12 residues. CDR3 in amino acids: CASSHFADTQYF. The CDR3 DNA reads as TGTGCCAGCAGTCATTTTGCAGATACGCAGTATTTT.

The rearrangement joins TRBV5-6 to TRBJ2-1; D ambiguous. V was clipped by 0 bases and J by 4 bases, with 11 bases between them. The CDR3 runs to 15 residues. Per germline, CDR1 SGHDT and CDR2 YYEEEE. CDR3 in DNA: TGTGCCAGCAGCTTGGTACCCCTACCGTACAATGAGCAGTTCTTC. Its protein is CASSLVPLPYNEQFF.